The rows below give T cell receptor beta chains drawn from one sample of a study of CD8+ T cells in alopecia areata. Using immunoSEQ multiplex PCR, the repertoire was profiled, and TCRdb retains in-frame clones only, with some absent. The table shows 140,000 to 150,000 clones, with around half occurring only once. The material sequenced was CD8+ T cells sorted from blood, taken at week 4, from a patient treated with tofacitinib. The receptors stem from a human donor with alopecia areata. Each CDR3 is given with its conserved first and last residue. A D gene is named only where the DNA matches it firmly. Some rows mark clone size as missing; the rest say once, few, many or name a class of expanded clone.

J	V	size	D	DNA	CDR3
TRBJ2-3	TRBV7-3	NA	TRBD2	TGTGCCAGCAGCTCTGGGGGGGAAGATACGCAGTATTTT	CASSSGGEDTQYF
TRBJ2-1	TRBV7-9	NA	NA	TGTGCCAGCAGCCCAGACTATACGGCCCCGGATCTTAATGAGCAGTTCTTC	CASSPDYTAPDLNEQFF
TRBJ2-1	TRBV9	NA	TRBD1	TGTGCCAGCAGCGTAGGGAAGGGGACAGGGGGGAATGAGCAGTTCTTC	CASSVGKGTGGNEQFF
TRBJ2-1	TRBV11-2	NA	TRBD2	TGTGCCAGCAGCACAGCGGGGGGGCCGGGATATGAGCAGTTCTTC	CASSTAGGPGYEQFF
TRBJ1-1	TRBV4-3	NA	TRBD1	TGCGCCAGCAGCCAAGGGGACAGTCCGGGAGCTTTCTTT	CASSQGDSPGAFF
TRBJ1-1	TRBV5-6	NA	TRBD1	TGTGCCAGCAGCTTACCAGGGGGGAACACTGAAGCTTTCTTT	CASSLPGGNTEAFF
TRBJ2-2	TRBV29-1	NA	NA	TGCAGCGTTGCAGGGGCAAGCACCGGGGAGCTGTTTTTT	CSVAGASTGELFF
TRBJ2-5	TRBV7-9	NA	NA	TGTGCCAGCAGCTTAGTGCACAAACAAGAGACCCAGTACTTC	CASSLVHKQETQYF
TRBJ2-7	TRBV12-5	NA	NA	TGTGCTAGTGTCATCGATAACGGGTTATCCCCCTACGAGCAGTACTTC	CASVIDNGLSPYEQYF
TRBJ2-5	TRBV4-2	NA	NA	TGTGCCAGCAGCCAAGACAAGAAAGAGACCCAGTACTTC	CASSQDKKETQYF
TRBJ2-3	TRBV29-1	NA	TRBD2	TGCAGCGTGGCCGGGACTAGCGGGCCTTTCACCACAGATACGCAGTATTTT	CSVAGTSGPFTTDTQYF
TRBJ2-7	TRBV7-8	once	NA	TGTGCCAGCAGCTTTCGGGGTTTTTTCGAGCAGTACTTC	CASSFRGFFEQYF
TRBJ1-6	TRBV6-5	NA	TRBD1	TGTGCCAGCAGTTATAGTCGGACAGGTTATTCACCCCTCCACTTT	CASSYSRTGYSPLHF
TRBJ2-5	TRBV25-1	NA	TRBD1	TGTGCCAGCATGACAGGGGAGGCCCAAGAGACCCAGTACTTC	CASMTGEAQETQYF
TRBJ2-3	TRBV13	NA	NA	TGTGCCAGCAGCTTCCCCCGCGGAGGGTCCACAGATACGCAGTATTTT	CASSFPRGGSTDTQYF
TRBJ1-1	TRBV2	NA	NA	TGTGCCGGCGGCCAGGACACTGAAGCTTTCTTT	CAGGQDTEAFF
TRBJ2-7	TRBV11-2	few	NA	TGTGCCAGCAGCTTAGATCTAGGTATCGCCTACGAGCAGTACTTC	CASSLDLGIAYEQYF
TRBJ1-1	TRBV6-5	NA	NA	TGTGCCAGCAGCCAGCTTTGGGAGAAGGGCACTGAAGCTTTCTTT	CASSQLWEKGTEAFF
TRBJ2-3	TRBV7-9	NA	NA	TGTGCCAGCAGCTCCTCGGGGGAGGATACGCAGTATTTT	CASSSSGEDTQYF
TRBJ2-7	TRBV5-6	NA	TRBD1	TGTGCCAGCAGCATCATTACAGGGGTTGGCGAGCAGTACTTC	CASSIITGVGEQYF
TRBJ2-7	TRBV7-9	NA	TRBD1	TGTGCCAGCAGCCCACAGGGGCACTCCTACGAGCAGTACTTC	CASSPQGHSYEQYF
TRBJ1-6	TRBV15	NA	TRBD1	TGTGCCACCAGCTTCACAGGGGAGGGTAATTCACCCCTCCACTTT	CATSFTGEGNSPLHF
TRBJ2-7	TRBV5-1	NA	NA	TGCGCCAGCAGCCGGGACGGGACCTACGAGCAGTACTTC	CASSRDGTYEQYF
TRBJ2-6	TRBV27	NA	TRBD1	TGTGCCAGCAGTTTTTGGCAGGGGGCTAAGGCGGCCAACGTCCTGACTTTC	CASSFWQGAKAANVLTF
TRBJ2-2	TRBV6-4	many	TRBD2	TGTGCCAGCAGTGCCAGCGGGGACACCGGGGAGCTGTTTTTT	CASSASGDTGELFF
TRBJ2-6	TRBV5-1	NA	NA	TGCGCCAGCAGCTGGAGACATAACTCTGGGGCCAACGTCCTGACTTTC	CASSWRHNSGANVLTF
TRBJ2-4	TRBV6-5	few	NA	TGTGCCAGCAGGACCAGTCGGGGCCCCCAAAACATTCAGTACTTC	CASRTSRGPQNIQYF
TRBJ1-4	TRBV15	few	NA	TGTGCCACCAGCAGAGAGAATTCGCCTAGTGAAAAACTGTTTTTT	CATSRENSPSEKLFF